The 20 T cell receptor beta chains reported below all come from one sample, sequenced in a study of blood T cell repertoires in COVID-19. Clones were sequenced by immunoSEQ multiplex PCR, and TCRdb holds only the in-frame ones, with some missing. The sample shows roughly 200,000 clones, approximately 85% of them seen only once. Sequenced sample: peripheral blood. These receptors all come from a woman older than 75 with COVID-19, enrolled during active disease.

This clone has more than one count but fewer than ten. The chain links TRBV12-3 or TRBV12-4 to TRBJ2-5; D is unclear. Trimming removed 4 bases from V and 7 bases from J, with 7 bases in between. The CDR3 consists of 11 residues. CDR3 DNA sequence: TGTGCCAGCAGTTCTCTCTTGACCCAGTACTTC. It is translated as CASSSLLTQYF.

CDR3 in DNA: TGCGCCAGCAGCTTGGGGTGGGGACAGAACACTGAAGCTTTCTTT. Its translation is CASSLGWGQNTEAFF. This chain connects TRBV5-1 to TRBJ1-1; maybe TRBD1 (6 bases). The V gene lost 0 bases and the J gene lost 1 base, with 10 bases spanning the gap. The length of the CDR3 is 15 residues. Germline CDR1 SGHRS, CDR2 YFSETQ.

Comments on this clone: This sample includes further DNA sequences coding for the same CDR3. V usage is TRBV12-3 or TRBV12-4 and J usage is TRBJ2-5, with D unclear. The V end was cut by 6 bases, the J end by 5 bases, with 7 bases between. The CDR3 totals 11 residues. CDR3 DNA: TGTGCCAGCAGCCCCAGGGAGACCCAGTACTTC. Encoded protein: CASSPRETQYF.

This clone came up a few times. The chain recombines TRBV7-8 with TRBJ1-4; TRBD1 matches at 12 bases. The junction had 14 bases not matched to a gene; V was cut back by 5 bases and J by 4 bases. The CDR3 loop spans 19 amino acids. From germline, CDR1 is SGHVS and CDR2 FQNEAQ. The CDR3 DNA is TGTGCCAGCAGCCCAACCGGGACAGGGGGCGGAAGGATTAATGAAAAACTGTTTTTT. Translating it yields CASSPTGTGGGRINEKLFF. Filled out from reference TRBV7-8 and TRBJ1-4, the complete variable domain reads GAGVSQSPRYKVAKRGQDVALRCDPISGHVSLFWYQQALGQGPEFLTYFQNEAQLDKSGLPSDRFFAERPEGSVSTLKIQRTQQEDSAVYLCASSPTGTGGGRINEKLFFGSGTQLSVL.

J is TRBJ2-7 and V is TRBV9; the match to TRBD1 covers 10 bases. After removal of 0 bases from V and 4 bases from J, the junction contained 4 bases not matched to a gene. Germline V gene lookup returns CDR1 SGDLS and CDR2 YYNGEE. This CDR3 region has 15 residues. The CDR3 coding sequence is TGTGCCAGCAGCGTAGGAGGGACAGGGGTGTACGAGCAGTACTTC. It is translated as CASSVGGTGVYEQYF.

The chain links TRBV5-1 to TRBJ2-5; TRBD2 matches at 8 bases. The CDR3 is 14 amino acids. The V gene's germline CDR1 is SGHRS and CDR2 YFSETQ. Trimming cost V 3 bases and J 3 bases; bases outside gene matches: 4. In nucleotides, the CDR3 is TGCGCCAGCAGCTGGGGACTAGGTGAAGAGACCCAGTACTTC. Translating it yields CASSWGLGEETQYF.

The J gene is TRBJ1-2, the V gene TRBV19; D perhaps matches TRBD1 (5 bases). The CDR3 contains 13 residues. V shed 5 bases and J shed 2 bases, with 9 bases lying between them. Germline V lookup: CDR1 LNHDA, CDR2 SQIVND (reference sequence). The DNA of the CDR3 is TGTGCCAGTAGTCAAACAGGAAACTATGGCTACACCTTC. This encodes CASSQTGNYGYTF.

The CDR3 DNA follows: TGTGCCAGCGGACAGGGAGTCCAATCACCCCTCCACTTT. Translating gives CASGQGVQSPLHF. The rearrangement joins TRBV12-3 or TRBV12-4 to TRBJ1-6, with 8 bases that match TRBD1. V trimming: 8 bases; J trimming: 10 bases; junction bases outside the gene matches: 7. The CDR3 runs to 13 residues.

This clone appeared a single time. The chain uses TRBV6-5 and TRBJ1-2; D is undetermined. Trimming left V 8 bases short and J 6 bases short, with 22 bases between. This CDR3 is 15 amino acids long. CDR1 is MNHEY, CDR2 SVGAGI, per germline. CDR3 nucleotides: TGTGCCAGCCCGAAGTGGACGGGCGGGGAGGATGGCTACACCTTC. It translates to CASPKWTGGEDGYTF.

The rearrangement joins TRBV27 to TRBJ1-1; 7 positions match TRBD1. The trim removed 2 bases at V and 8 bases at J, leaving 5 bases unmatched. Germline CDR1 MNHEY, CDR2 SMNVEV (reference sequence). The CDR3 is 13 amino acids. CDR3 in amino acids: CASSLTGQTEAFF. The CDR3 DNA sequence: TGTGCCAGCAGTTTAACGGGACAGACAGAAGCTTTCTTT.

The chain has TRBV7-2 and TRBJ2-1; D is possibly TRBD1 (6 bases). Trimming took off 5 bases at V and 9 bases at J, with 23 bases between the two ends. This CDR3 has 16 residues. The germline gives CDR1 SGHTA, CDR2 FQGNSA. In DNA, the CDR3 is TGTGCCAGCAGCCTTCCCAGGACAGTTGTACGTAGTGAGCAGTTCTTC. Encoded protein: CASSLPRTVVRSEQFF.

The gene calls are TRBV19 and TRBJ1-1, with 7 bases matching TRBD1. The germline gives CDR1 LNHDA, CDR2 SQIVND (reference sequence). V was pared by 6 bases and J by 4 bases, with 5 bases of the junction left unmatched. The CDR3 totals 13 residues. The CDR3 protein is CASRRQGVTEAFF. CDR3 bases: TGTGCCAGTAGGCGACAGGGAGTCACTGAAGCTTTCTTT. Complete variable domain (other parts from reference TRBV19 and TRBJ1-1): DGGITQSPKYLFRKEGQNVTLSCEQNLNHDAMYWYRQDPGQGLRLIYYSQIVNDFQKGDIAEGYSVSREKKESFPLTVTSAQKNPTAFYLCASRRQGVTEAFFGQGTRLTVV.

The CDR3 DNA sequence: TGTGCCAGCAGCCAAGGGGGAGACACTGAAGCTTTCTTT. It yields the protein CASSQGGDTEAFF. The V gene is TRBV3-1 (or the pseudogene TRBV3-2), the J gene TRBJ1-1; no reliable D call. Trimming shortened V by 1 base and J by 3 bases, and 6 bases separated the two germline ends. Germline lookup yields CDR1 LGHDT and CDR2 YNNKEL (reference sequence). This CDR3 spans 13 amino acids.

The rearrangement links TRBV2 to TRBJ2-5; D is perhaps TRBD1 (5 bases). Between the trimmed V and J ends, which lost 9 bases and 0 bases, there was a span of 8 bases. Germline CDR1 SNHLY, CDR2 FYNNEI. The CDR3 sequence is 12 residues long. Written as DNA, the CDR3 is TGTGCCAGACAGGCGTACCAAGAGACCCAGTACTTC. Protein: CARQAYQETQYF.

This clone was seen more than once but under ten times. The V and J genes are TRBV6-5 and TRBJ1-3; D possibly corresponds to TRBD1 (5 bases). Trimming removed 4 bases from V and 3 bases from J, with 10 bases in between. From germline, CDR1 is MNHEY and CDR2 SVGAGI. The CDR3 runs 14 residues. The CDR3 DNA is TGTGCCAGCAGTTCAGGGATCTTTGGAAACACCATATATTTT. Amino acids: CASSSGIFGNTIYF.

The rearrangement uses TRBV18 and TRBJ1-1, with D tentatively TRBD1 (6 bases). Germline-derived CDR1 and CDR2 are KGHSH and LQKENI. This CDR3 spans 14 amino acids. Trimming pared 5 bases from V and 3 bases from J, leaving 13 bases between. CDR3 protein: CASSEQNRDTEAFF. CDR3 DNA: TGTGCCAGCTCAGAGCAAAACAGGGACACTGAAGCTTTCTTT.

The chain carries TRBV7-9 and TRBJ1-4; a possible D gene is TRBD1 (5 bases). The CDR3 consists of 14 residues. Per germline, CDR1 SEHNR and CDR2 FQNEAQ (reference sequence). Between the trimmed V and J ends, which lost 7 bases and 0 bases, there was a span of 9 bases. The CDR3 coding sequence is TGTGCCAGCACCCCGGGGGCAACTAATGAAAAACTGTTTTTT. Protein product: CASTPGATNEKLFF. The full variable domain, in which reference TRBV7-9 and TRBJ1-4 provide the parts outside the CDR3, is DTGVSQNPRHKITKRGQNVTFRCDPISEHNRLYWYRQTLGQGPEFLTYFQNEAQLEKSRLLSDRFSAERPKGSFSTLEIQRTEQGDSAMYLCASTPGATNEKLFFGSGTQLSVL.

The CDR3: CASSMGGHVSSPLHF. Here the CDR3 DNA reads TGTGCCAGTAGTATGGGAGGACACGTTTCTTCACCCCTCCACTTT. The chain links TRBV19 to TRBJ1-6; perhaps TRBD1 as D (5 bases). Germline V gene data show CDR1 as LNHDA and CDR2 as SQIVND (reference sequence). CDR3 length: 15 residues. Trimming removed 3 bases at V and 9 bases at J, with 15 bases between.

This chain uses TRBV5-4 with TRBJ2-7, with 7 bases aligning to TRBD2. V trimming: 4 bases; J trimming: 6 bases; junction bases outside the gene matches: 13. CDR3 length: 15 residues. Germline CDR1 and CDR2: SGHNT and YYREEE (reference sequence). CDR3 in amino acids: CASSPPGGGSLEQYF. The CDR3, as DNA: TGTGCCAGCAGCCCCCCCGGAGGCGGGAGCCTCGAGCAGTACTTC. Based on the CDR3 plus reference TRBV5-4 and TRBJ2-7, the full variable domain is ETGVTQSPTHLIKTRGQQVTLRCSSQSGHNTVSWYQQALGQGPQFIFQYYREEENGRGNFPPRFSGLQFPNYSSELNVNALELDDSALYLCASSPPGGGSLEQYFGPGTRLTVT.

This clone was picked up one time. V is TRBV30 and J is TRBJ1-2, with 7 bases aligning to TRBD1. The trim removed 3 bases at V and 4 bases at J, leaving 11 bases unmatched. Germline values: CDR1 GTSNPN, CDR2 SVGIG (reference sequence). This CDR3 has 15 amino acids. This CDR3 is CAWSAGTAPLYGYTF. In DNA form, the CDR3 reads TGTGCCTGGAGCGCCGGGACAGCTCCCCTCTATGGCTACACCTTC.